Listed below are T cell receptor beta chains from one sample, sequenced in a study of regulatory T cells in long-lasting Graves disease. TCRdb analysed the multiplex PCR reads with MiXCR anew, one entry per CDR3 protein. The data contain roughly 500,000 distinct CDR3 sequences, 22% of them singletons. The source material was peripheral blood mononuclear cells (PBMCs), sampled when the disease was refractory, from a patient treated with antithyroid drugs. These receptors all stem from a female donor with Graves disease. The CDR3 runs from the conserved cysteine through the conserved F or W. D genes are given only for firm matches.

j_call: TRBJ2-2
d_call: TRBD2
v_call: TRBV7-2
cdr3_aa: CASKSGRANTGELFF

j_call: TRBJ2-7
d_call: TRBD1
v_call: TRBV28
cdr3_aa: CASSSGGSDEQYF

j_call: TRBJ2-2
d_call: .
v_call: TRBV2
cdr3_aa: CASSEAGGGELFF

j_call: TRBJ2-2
d_call: TRBD1
v_call: TRBV24-1
cdr3_aa: CATSRTGGTGELFF

j_call: TRBJ2-5
d_call: .
v_call: TRBV6-1
cdr3_aa: CASKRPSRKETQYF

j_call: TRBJ2-7
d_call: .
v_call: TRBV27
cdr3_aa: CASSLSPGPLYEQYF

j_call: TRBJ1-2
d_call: .
v_call: TRBV24-1
cdr3_aa: CATSDFEGRDGYTF

j_call: TRBJ2-5
d_call: .
v_call: TRBV20-1
cdr3_aa: CSARDYESDFVETQYF

j_call: TRBJ1-1
d_call: .
v_call: TRBV20-1
cdr3_aa: CSARGGGSGTEAFF

j_call: TRBJ1-1
d_call: .
v_call: TRBV28
cdr3_aa: CASSLEAEGTEAFF

j_call: TRBJ2-2
d_call: .
v_call: TRBV5-5
cdr3_aa: CASSLLPTGELFF

j_call: TRBJ2-2
d_call: .
v_call: TRBV6-5
cdr3_aa: CASSYDGNTGELFF

j_call: TRBJ1-5
d_call: TRBD1
v_call: TRBV28
cdr3_aa: CASSKDRANQPQHF

j_call: TRBJ1-5
d_call: .
v_call: TRBV19
cdr3_aa: CASTGQYSNQPQHF

j_call: TRBJ2-7
d_call: .
v_call: TRBV6-1
cdr3_aa: CASSRKPLAGEQYF

j_call: TRBJ2-3
d_call: .
v_call: TRBV19
cdr3_aa: CASSRNRGTDTQYF

j_call: TRBJ1-4
d_call: TRBD1
v_call: TRBV2
cdr3_aa: CASSSRDRGTNEKLFF

j_call: TRBJ1-1
d_call: TRBD1
v_call: TRBV19
cdr3_aa: CASYRDSDTEAFF

j_call: TRBJ2-7
d_call: .
v_call: TRBV2
cdr3_aa: CASHINTNYEQYF

j_call: TRBJ1-4
d_call: .
v_call: TRBV15
cdr3_aa: CATSRDAGSPEEKLFF

j_call: TRBJ1-2
d_call: .
v_call: TRBV19
cdr3_aa: CASSIFLNYGYTF

j_call: TRBJ1-4
d_call: .
v_call: TRBV7-9
cdr3_aa: CASSFSAPRSGEKLFF

j_call: TRBJ1-6
d_call: .
v_call: TRBV5-1
cdr3_aa: CASSLDGRSYNSPLHF

j_call: TRBJ2-7
d_call: TRBD1
v_call: TRBV6-1
cdr3_aa: CASSDPGTGVNQQYF

j_call: TRBJ1-6
d_call: .
v_call: TRBV12-3/TRBV12-4
cdr3_aa: CASSPRESQSPLHF

j_call: TRBJ2-5
d_call: .
v_call: TRBV20-1
cdr3_aa: CSALPGEGAETQYF

j_call: TRBJ1-2
d_call: TRBD1
v_call: TRBV29-1
cdr3_aa: CSVVPIQTGWGGYTF

j_call: TRBJ2-7
d_call: TRBD1
v_call: TRBV5-1
cdr3_aa: CASSPTGTGKYEQYF

j_call: TRBJ2-4
d_call: .
v_call: TRBV7-2
cdr3_aa: CASSLGWGIQYF

j_call: TRBJ1-1
d_call: .
v_call: TRBV15
cdr3_aa: CATSREERPEAFF

j_call: TRBJ1-2
d_call: .
v_call: TRBV9
cdr3_aa: CASSPPSKGVGYTF

j_call: TRBJ1-3
d_call: .
v_call: TRBV7-2
cdr3_aa: CASSLAILDISGNTIYF

j_call: TRBJ2-5
d_call: TRBD2
v_call: TRBV20-1
cdr3_aa: CSARPPRGREGETQYF

j_call: TRBJ1-5
d_call: .
v_call: TRBV7-8
cdr3_aa: CASSWKQGYSNQPQHF

j_call: TRBJ1-1
d_call: .
v_call: TRBV28
cdr3_aa: CASRWGRTEAFF

j_call: TRBJ1-2
d_call: TRBD1
v_call: TRBV6-2/TRBV6-3
cdr3_aa: CASSYSEGALRGYTF

j_call: TRBJ1-1
d_call: .
v_call: TRBV28
cdr3_aa: CASSQDSRAGNTEAFF

j_call: TRBJ2-7
d_call: .
v_call: TRBV9
cdr3_aa: CASSVGGDRGYEQYF

j_call: TRBJ2-2
d_call: .
v_call: TRBV5-1
cdr3_aa: CASSLARLLGTGELFF

j_call: TRBJ2-3
d_call: .
v_call: TRBV28
cdr3_aa: CASSLNGGPDTQYF

j_call: TRBJ2-2
d_call: .
v_call: TRBV30
cdr3_aa: CAWRRVFGELFF

j_call: TRBJ2-5
d_call: TRBD1
v_call: TRBV7-9
cdr3_aa: CASSPQQGAGETQYF

j_call: TRBJ1-4
d_call: TRBD1
v_call: TRBV7-9
cdr3_aa: CASSSGQGSTNEKLFF

j_call: TRBJ1-5
d_call: TRBD1
v_call: TRBV13
cdr3_aa: CASSTNRTGLGQPQHF

j_call: TRBJ1-4
d_call: TRBD1
v_call: TRBV20-1
cdr3_aa: CSAASTGPGEKLFF

j_call: TRBJ2-7
d_call: .
v_call: TRBV30
cdr3_aa: CAWSKQGSYEQYF

j_call: TRBJ2-5
d_call: .
v_call: TRBV7-9
cdr3_aa: CASSLVGETQYF

j_call: TRBJ1-6
d_call: .
v_call: TRBV7-2
cdr3_aa: CASSPTPPRFPSPLHF

j_call: TRBJ2-5
d_call: TRBD1
v_call: TRBV20-1
cdr3_aa: CSARDSEQETQYF

j_call: TRBJ2-2
d_call: TRBD2
v_call: TRBV5-1
cdr3_aa: CASSFILAGGTGELFF

j_call: TRBJ2-1
d_call: TRBD2
v_call: TRBV28
cdr3_aa: CASSPPRLAAYNEQFF

j_call: TRBJ2-1
d_call: .
v_call: TRBV3-1
cdr3_aa: CASSPGGSGEVNEQFF

j_call: TRBJ1-5
d_call: .
v_call: TRBV7-8
cdr3_aa: CASSLSIESNQPQHF

j_call: TRBJ2-5
d_call: TRBD2
v_call: TRBV10-3
cdr3_aa: CAISEGVAGETQYF

j_call: TRBJ2-5
d_call: .
v_call: TRBV20-1
cdr3_aa: CSASGGRETQYF

j_call: TRBJ1-5
d_call: .
v_call: TRBV11-2
cdr3_aa: CASSLDVGLGQPQHF

j_call: TRBJ1-1
d_call: .
v_call: TRBV7-3
cdr3_aa: CASSLEGQQNTEAFF